This T cell receptor beta chain stems from a study of blood T cell repertoires in COVID-19 (TCRdb year 2020). In terms of the full investigation: Collaborator samples came from the United States, Italy and Spain and covered acute and convalescent phases of COVID-19. The prospective study material was composed of cDNA or gDNA derived from T cells, B-cell-depleted T cells, or PBMCs. The dataset comprised deeply sampled blood TCRbeta repertoires from subjects exposed to, actively infected with, or recovered from COVID-19. The repertoires were made available in a free public database intended to serve as a resource for research on the immune response to SARS-CoV-2. The samples were drawn from the first 160 participants of the ongoing ImmuneRACE study and from under 1,500 subjects provided by 6 global collaborators. A de-identified subject ID, COVID-19 status, age in years and sex were almost always included in the sample metadata. Where available, HLA class I and class II types were obtained from metadata supplied by the sample provider rather than from assay-based typing. What the authors observed across the whole study: How much clinical and demographic metadata was included differed by source and by participant, and the metadata was provided uncurated.

The collaborating institutions used their own protocols to collect whole blood in K2EDTA tubes. Collaborator samples were shipped for TCRbeta analysis as frozen whole blood, isolated PBMCs, or DNA extracted from either sample type. The immunoSEQ Assay, a bias-controlled multiplex PCR, was used to amplify TCRbeta CDR3 regions from genomic DNA. On the authors' methods: Within the assay, amplification of reference gene primers was used to estimate how many nucleated cells each sample contained. To quantify the absolute abundance of each unique TCRbeta CDR3 rearrangement, sequence reads were collapsed and filtered. For each sample, productive Simpson clonality was calculated as the square root of Simpson's diversity index across productive rearrangements. Here the immuneACCESS table is served through TCRdb, limited to in-frame sequences with V and J called. Missing clones are a known gap in these copies; in checked studies unresolved V genes cover under half, and the rest lacks a known reason. Clonal size and the V and J genes are those of that table, whereas D and trimming came from the DNA. This sample is represented by some 80,000 clones; roughly nine tenths of them were singletons. In total, the top ten clones hold roughly 15% of the sample.

In the case of this clone: Its antigen specificity is not known. Base-call qualities are not available, and no considerably larger clone is one nucleotide away.

CDR1 SEHNR and CDR2 FQNEAQ were looked up in the germline V gene (reference sequence). The CDR3 spans 17 residues, from the cysteine through the phenylalanine. Of all the DNA, just the CDR3 is kept, 51 bases in frame from base 1. Trimming takes 5 bases from V and 4 bases from J, and the germline ends sit 23 bases apart. This chain joins TRBV7-9 to TRBJ1-1; the D gene identity is not certain. This TCR derives from a woman aged 80 or over with active or convalescent COVID-19. Sequencing input: peripheral blood. The CDR3 corresponds to CASSPPTGSPRATEAFF. The bases are TGTGCCAGCAGCCCCCCTACGGGGAGTCCTAGGGCCACTGAAGCTTTCTTT.